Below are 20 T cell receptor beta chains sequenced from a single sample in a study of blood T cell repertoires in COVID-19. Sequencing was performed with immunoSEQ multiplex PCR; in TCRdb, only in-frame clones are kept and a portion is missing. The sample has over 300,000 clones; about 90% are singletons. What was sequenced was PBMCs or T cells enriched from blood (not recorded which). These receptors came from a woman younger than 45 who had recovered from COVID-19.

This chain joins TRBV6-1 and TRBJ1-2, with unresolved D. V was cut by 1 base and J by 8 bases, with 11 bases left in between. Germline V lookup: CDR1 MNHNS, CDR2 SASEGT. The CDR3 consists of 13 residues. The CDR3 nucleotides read TGTGCCAGCAGTGAAGTTGGTCGCGGGGGCTACACCTTC. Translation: CASSEVGRGGYTF.

This CDR3 is CASSQGDTLSTEAFF. CDR3 nucleotides: TGTGCCAGCAGCCAAGGAGACACTTTGAGTACTGAAGCTTTCTTT. The chain couples TRBV4-2 to TRBJ1-1; no reliable D call. V was clipped by 1 base and J by 5 bases, with 14 bases between them. The germline gives CDR1 LGHNA, CDR2 YNFKEQ. The CDR3 has 15 amino acids.

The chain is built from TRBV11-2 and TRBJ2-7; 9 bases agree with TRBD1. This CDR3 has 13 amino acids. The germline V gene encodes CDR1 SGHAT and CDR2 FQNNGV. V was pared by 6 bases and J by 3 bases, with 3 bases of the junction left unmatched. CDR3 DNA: TGTGCCAGCAGAGGACAGGGGAACTACGAGCAGTACTTC. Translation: CASRGQGNYEQYF.

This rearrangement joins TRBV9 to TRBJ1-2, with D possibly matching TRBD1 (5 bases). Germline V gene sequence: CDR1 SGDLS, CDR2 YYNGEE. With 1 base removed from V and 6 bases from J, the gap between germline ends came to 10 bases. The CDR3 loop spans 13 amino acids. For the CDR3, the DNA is TGTGCCAGCAGCGTATATGGGGGGGATGGCTACACCTTC. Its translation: CASSVYGGDGYTF. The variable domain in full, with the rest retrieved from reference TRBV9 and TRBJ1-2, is DSGVTQTPKHLITATGQRVTLRCSPRSGDLSVYWYQQSLDQGLQFLIQYYNGEERAKGNILERFSAQQFPDLHSELNLSSLELGDSALYFCASSVYGGDGYTFGSGTRLTVV.

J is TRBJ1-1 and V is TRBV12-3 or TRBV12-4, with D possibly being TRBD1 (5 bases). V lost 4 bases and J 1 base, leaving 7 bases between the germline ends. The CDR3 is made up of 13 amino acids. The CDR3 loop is CASSSTANTEAFF. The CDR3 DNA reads TGTGCCAGCAGTTCGACAGCGAACACTGAAGCTTTCTTT.

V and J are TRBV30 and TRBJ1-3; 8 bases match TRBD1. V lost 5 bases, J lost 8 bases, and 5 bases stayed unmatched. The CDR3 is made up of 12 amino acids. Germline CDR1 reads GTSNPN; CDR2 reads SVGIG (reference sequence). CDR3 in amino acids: CAWGQGGHTIYF. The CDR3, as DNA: TGTGCCTGGGGACAGGGAGGACACACCATATATTTT.

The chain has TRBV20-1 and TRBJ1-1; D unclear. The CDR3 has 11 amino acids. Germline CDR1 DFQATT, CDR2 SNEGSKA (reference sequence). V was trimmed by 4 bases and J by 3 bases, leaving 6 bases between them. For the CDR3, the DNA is TGCAGTGCTAACCGGGACACTGAAGCTTTCTTT. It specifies CSANRDTEAFF.

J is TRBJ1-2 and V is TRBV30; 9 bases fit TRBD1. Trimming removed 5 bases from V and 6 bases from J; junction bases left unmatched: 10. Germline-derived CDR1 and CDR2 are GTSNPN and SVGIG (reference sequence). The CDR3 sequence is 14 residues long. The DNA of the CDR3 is TGTGCCTGGGAACCCACGGGACAGGGCCATGGCTACACCTTC. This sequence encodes CAWEPTGQGHGYTF.

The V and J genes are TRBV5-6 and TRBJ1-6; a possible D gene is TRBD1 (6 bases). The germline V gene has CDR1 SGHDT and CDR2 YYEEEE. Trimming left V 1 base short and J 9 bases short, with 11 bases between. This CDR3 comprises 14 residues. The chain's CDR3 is CASSLLQGRSPLHF. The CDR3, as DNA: TGTGCCAGCAGCTTGTTACAGGGTCGTTCACCCCTCCACTTT.

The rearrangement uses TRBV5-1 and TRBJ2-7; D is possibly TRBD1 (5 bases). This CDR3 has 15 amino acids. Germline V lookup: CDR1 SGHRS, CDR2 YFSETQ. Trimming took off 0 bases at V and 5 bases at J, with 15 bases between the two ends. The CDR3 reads CASSLEAGIGDEQYF. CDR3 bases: TGCGCCAGCAGCTTGGAGGCAGGGATAGGTGACGAGCAGTACTTC.

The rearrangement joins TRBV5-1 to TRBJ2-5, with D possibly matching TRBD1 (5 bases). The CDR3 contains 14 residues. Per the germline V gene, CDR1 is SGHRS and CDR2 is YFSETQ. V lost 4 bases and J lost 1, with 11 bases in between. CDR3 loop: CASSLQALQETQYF. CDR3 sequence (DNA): TGCGCCAGCAGCCTACAGGCGCTCCAAGAGACCCAGTACTTC.

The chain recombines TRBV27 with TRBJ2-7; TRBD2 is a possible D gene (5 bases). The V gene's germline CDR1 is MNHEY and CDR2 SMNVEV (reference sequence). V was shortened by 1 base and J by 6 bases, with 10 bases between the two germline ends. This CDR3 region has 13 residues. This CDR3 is CASSLLSGSEQYF. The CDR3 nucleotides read TGTGCCAGCAGTTTATTATCGGGGTCCGAGCAGTACTTC.

CDR3 sequence (DNA): TGTGCCAGCAGTTTCCGGGACAGAAACACTGAAGCTTTCTTT. Residues: CASSFRDRNTEAFF. The chain combines TRBV27 with TRBJ1-1; 7 nucleotides line up with TRBD1. CDR3 size: 14 residues. V lost 3 bases, J lost 2 bases, and 3 bases stayed unmatched. Germline loops: CDR1 MNHEY, CDR2 SMNVEV (reference sequence).

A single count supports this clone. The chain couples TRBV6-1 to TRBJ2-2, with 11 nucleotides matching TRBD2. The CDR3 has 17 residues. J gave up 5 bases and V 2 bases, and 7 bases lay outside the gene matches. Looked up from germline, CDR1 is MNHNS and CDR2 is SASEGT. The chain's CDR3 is CASSEPQLAGATGELFF. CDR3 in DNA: TGTGCCAGCAGTGAACCCCAACTAGCGGGGGCTACCGGGGAGCTGTTTTTT.

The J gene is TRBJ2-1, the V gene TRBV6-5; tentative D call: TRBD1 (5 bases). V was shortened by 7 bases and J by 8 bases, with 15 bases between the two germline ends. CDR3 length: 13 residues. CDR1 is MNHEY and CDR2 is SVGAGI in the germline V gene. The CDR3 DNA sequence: TGTGCCAGCACCATCGTGCAGGGTTATGAGCAGTTCTTC. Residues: CASTIVQGYEQFF.

CDR3 DNA sequence: TGTGCCAGCAGTGAGGGCAGGGGGGACTATGGCTACACCTTC. Amino acids: CASSEGRGDYGYTF. This rearrangement joins TRBV6-1 to TRBJ1-2; 7 nucleotides align to TRBD1. CDR3 size: 14 residues. Germline CDR1 and CDR2: MNHNS and SASEGT. J was trimmed by 3 bases and V by 3 bases; bases with no gene match: 4.

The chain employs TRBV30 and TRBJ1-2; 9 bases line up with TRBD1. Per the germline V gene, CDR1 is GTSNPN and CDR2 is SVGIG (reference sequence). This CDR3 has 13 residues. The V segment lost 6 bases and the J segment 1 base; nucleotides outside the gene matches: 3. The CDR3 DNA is TGTGCCTGCCCGGACAGGGGTAACTATGGCTACACCTTC. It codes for CACPDRGNYGYTF.

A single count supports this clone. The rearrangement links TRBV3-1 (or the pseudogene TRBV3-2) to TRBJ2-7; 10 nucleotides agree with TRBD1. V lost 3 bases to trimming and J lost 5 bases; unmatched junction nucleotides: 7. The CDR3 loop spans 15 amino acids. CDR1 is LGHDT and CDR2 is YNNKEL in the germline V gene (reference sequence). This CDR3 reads CASSHRGQGIDEQYF. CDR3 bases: TGTGCCAGCAGCCATCGGGGACAGGGGATCGACGAGCAGTACTTC.

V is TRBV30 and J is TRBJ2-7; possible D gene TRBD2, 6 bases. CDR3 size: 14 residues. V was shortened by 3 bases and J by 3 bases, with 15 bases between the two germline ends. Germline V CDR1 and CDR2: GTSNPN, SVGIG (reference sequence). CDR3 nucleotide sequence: TGTGCCTGGAGGCAACAGCCGACTAGCTACGAGCAGTACTTC. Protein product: CAWRQQPTSYEQYF.

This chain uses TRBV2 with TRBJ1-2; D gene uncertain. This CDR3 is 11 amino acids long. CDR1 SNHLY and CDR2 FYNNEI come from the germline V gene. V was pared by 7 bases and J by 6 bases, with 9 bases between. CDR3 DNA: TGTGCCAGCACCGAACGGGATGGCTACACCTTC. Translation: CASTERDGYTF. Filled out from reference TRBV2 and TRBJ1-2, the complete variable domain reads EPEVTQTPSHQVTQMGQEVILRCVPISNHLYFYWYRQILGQKVEFLVSFYNNEISEKSEIFDDQFSVERPDGSNFTLKIRSTKLEDSAMYFCASTERDGYTFGSGTRLTVV.